This TCR beta chain was recorded in a study of blood T cell repertoires in COVID-19. Participant-reported clinical history was the basis for cohort assignment. Measured with immunoSEQ multiplex PCR; TCRdb has only the in-frame clones, and not every one. The sample lists about 240,000 clones, around 82% occurring once. The TCR sequence derives from a woman aged 40 to 50 who had been exposed to COVID-19. Material for sequencing was PBMCs or T cells enriched from blood (not recorded which).

The CDR3 DNA is TGTGCCACCAGCAGGAGGGGAGGTGAAAAACTGTTTTTT. It is translated as CATSRRGGEKLFF. V gene TRBV15 combines with J gene TRBJ1-4; D possibly corresponds to TRBD1 (5 bases). Germline V gene lookup returns CDR1 LNHNV and CDR2 YYDKDF (reference sequence). This CDR3 has 13 amino acids. With 3 bases removed from V and 7 bases from J, the gap between germline ends came to 9 bases.